This TCR beta chain is drawn from a study of blood T cell repertoires in COVID-19. Turning to the study itself: T cells, B-cell-depleted T cells, or PBMCs provided the cDNA or gDNA that served as material.

Seattle-derived patients entered the study during active infection and were followed longitudinally. In the original analysis: Nucleated cell number was recorded as an estimate derived from reference gene primer amplification. Assay: immunoSEQ multiplex PCR; the TCRdb copy retains only in-frame clones and omits some. V, J and clone size are taken as reported in that table, and D and trimming were inferred from the DNA itself. Seen here are 95,000 to 150,000 clones, 81% observed once, and the top ten hold 15% to 20%. The sequence came from a man under 40 with COVID-19, enrolled during active disease. The source material was peripheral blood.

CDR3 loop: CASSFGRREGQNEQFF. In DNA form, the CDR3 reads TGTGCCAGCAGTTTCGGACGGCGGGAGGGCCAGAATGAGCAGTTCTTC. V gene TRBV28 combines with J gene TRBJ2-1; 9 bases match TRBD2. Germline-derived CDR1 and CDR2 are MDHEN and SYDVKM. Trimming removed 3 bases from V and 7 bases from J; junction bases left unmatched: 10. CDR3 length: 16 residues.